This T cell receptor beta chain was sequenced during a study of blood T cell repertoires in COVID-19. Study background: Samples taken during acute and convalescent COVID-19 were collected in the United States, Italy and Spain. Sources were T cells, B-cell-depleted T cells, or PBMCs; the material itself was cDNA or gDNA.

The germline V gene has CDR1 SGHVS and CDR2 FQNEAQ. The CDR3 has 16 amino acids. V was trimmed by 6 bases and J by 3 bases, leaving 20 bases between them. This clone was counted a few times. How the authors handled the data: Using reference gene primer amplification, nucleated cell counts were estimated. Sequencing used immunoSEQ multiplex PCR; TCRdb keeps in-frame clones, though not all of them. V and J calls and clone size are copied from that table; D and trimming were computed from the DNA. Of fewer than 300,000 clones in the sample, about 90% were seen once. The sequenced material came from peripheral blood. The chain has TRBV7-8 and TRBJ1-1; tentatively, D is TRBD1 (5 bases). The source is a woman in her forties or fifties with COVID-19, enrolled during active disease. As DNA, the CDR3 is TGTGCCAGCAGATACAACAGGAGGGGAGGGGACACTGAAGCTTTCTTT. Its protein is CASRYNRRGGDTEAFF.